The 22 T cell receptor beta chains below come from one sample, sequenced in a study of cytomegalovirus exposure and HLA in healthy donors. The PCR ran on 60 Vbeta and 13 Jbeta primers. This table comes from immunoSEQ multiplex PCR, and its TCRdb copy is limited to in-frame clones, with some not included. Of over 85,000 clones detected, roughly 80% appear once; the ten largest clones hold about 6.6%. The material sequenced was PBMCs. The receptors originated from a young man in good health and CMV-seropositive.

CDR3: CAWSPSGDGGYTF. The CDR3 region has the DNA TGTGCCTGGAGCCCCAGCGGGGACGGAGGCTACACCTTC. The V and J genes are TRBV30 and TRBJ1-2, with TRBD1 as a possible D gene (5 bases). Germline V gives CDR1 GTSNPN, CDR2 SVGIG (reference sequence). The V gene lost 3 bases and the J gene lost 8 bases, with 16 bases spanning the gap. The CDR3 has 13 amino acids. The full variable domain, in which reference TRBV30 and TRBJ1-2 provide the parts outside the CDR3, is SQTIHQWPATLVQPVGSPLSLECTVEGTSNPNLYWYRQAAGRGLQLLFYSVGIGQISSEVPQNLSASRPQDRQFILSSKKLLLSDSGFYLCAWSPSGDGGYTFGSGTRLTVV.

The table lists this clone with a few counts. Here the CDR3 DNA reads TGTGCCAGCAGTTATTGGGAGGATGAGCAGTTCTTC. Encoded protein: CASSYWEDEQFF. The V and J genes are TRBV6-6 and TRBJ2-1, with a possible D match to TRBD2 (6 bases). Germline V CDR1 and CDR2: MNHNY, SVGAGI (reference sequence). Trimming shortened V by 3 bases and J by 8 bases, and 8 bases separated the two germline ends. The CDR3 is 12 residues long.

The rearrangement links TRBV6-5 to TRBJ2-1; the D gene is possibly TRBD1 (6 bases). Germline CDR1 is MNHEY and CDR2 is SVGAGI. Trimming pared 5 bases from V and 3 bases from J, leaving 11 bases between. This CDR3 region has 14 residues. CDR3 sequence reads: CASSQGMGYNEQFF. The CDR3 DNA follows: TGTGCCAGCAGTCAGGGGATGGGCTACAATGAGCAGTTCTTC.

V and J are TRBV27 and TRBJ2-6; 7 bases map to TRBD2. The CDR3 sequence is 17 residues long. Trimming at V came to 4 bases and at J to 2 bases, leaving 8 bases not matched to a gene. Germline lookup yields CDR1 MNHEY and CDR2 SMNVEV (reference sequence). The CDR3 is CASSSALGGAGANVLTF. The CDR3, as DNA: TGTGCCAGCAGTTCCGCTCTGGGGGGGGCTGGGGCCAACGTCCTGACTTTC.

Remarks on this clone: The junction does not match germline at one end; this may be a read error. The genes are TRBV7-7 and TRBJ2-5; a weak D match, TRBD2 (6 bases). The germline gives CDR1 SSHAT, CDR2 FNYEAQ (reference sequence). The CDR3 is 15 residues long. CDR3 nucleotides: TGTGCTAGCAGCTTAGCGGCGGCGGTCCAAGAGACCCAGTACTTC. It codes for CASSLAAAVQETQYF.

This chain links TRBV18 with TRBJ2-2; D not certain. Germline V gene sequence: CDR1 KGHSH, CDR2 LQKENI. V lost 8 bases and J 6 bases, leaving 19 bases between the germline ends. The CDR3 has 15 residues. CDR3 sequence: CASRRESGYPGELFF. The CDR3 region has the DNA TGTGCCAGCCGACGAGAATCGGGTTATCCCGGGGAGCTGTTTTTT.

This chain joins TRBV11-3 and TRBJ2-7; 8 positions agree with TRBD2. V was pared by 1 base and J by 3 bases, with 5 bases of the junction left unmatched. Germline values: CDR1 SGHNT, CDR2 YENEEA. The CDR3 spans 15 residues. The CDR3 DNA is TGTGCCAGCAGCTTAGTGACTAGCGTAATCTACGAGCAGTACTTC. It is translated as CASSLVTSVIYEQYF.

The rearrangement uses TRBV11-2 and TRBJ2-7; 7 nucleotides align to TRBD2. After removal of 1 base from V and 6 bases from J, the junction contained 6 bases not matched to a gene. In germline, CDR1 is SGHAT, CDR2 FQNNGV. This CDR3 spans 14 amino acids. The CDR3 loop reads CASSLGGGFREQYF. The CDR3 DNA sequence: TGTGCCAGCAGCTTAGGGGGGGGGTTCCGCGAGCAGTACTTC.

For the CDR3, the DNA is TGTGCCAGCAGTCCCCATGGCTTTTATGCAACTAATGAAAAACTGTTTTTT. Translation gives CASSPHGFYATNEKLFF. The chain recombines TRBV25-1 with TRBJ1-4; no firm D call. Germline V gene data show CDR1 as MGHDK and CDR2 as SYGVNS. This CDR3 is 17 amino acids long. The V end lost 5 bases, the J end lost 0 bases, and 16 bases lay between the germline ends.

The V call is TRBV25-1, the J call TRBJ1-1; 7 bases map to TRBD1. This CDR3 has 13 amino acids. V trimming: 8 bases; J trimming: 7 bases; junction bases outside the gene matches: 10. Germline assignment: CDR1 MGHDK and CDR2 SYGVNS. The CDR3 is CASLRDSRSEAFF. CDR3 in DNA: TGTGCCAGCCTGAGGGACAGTCGAAGTGAAGCTTTCTTT.

This chain uses TRBV7-9 with TRBJ2-5; 8 bases line up with TRBD1. The V gene end was trimmed by 5 bases and the J gene end by 4 bases; junction bases not matched to a gene: 6. The CDR3 totals 14 residues. Looked up from germline, CDR1 is SEHNR and CDR2 is FQNEAQ (reference sequence). CDR3 region: CASSGRDRTETQYF. The CDR3, as DNA: TGTGCCAGCAGCGGGCGGGACAGGACAGAGACCCAGTACTTC.

V and J are TRBV7-2 and TRBJ2-6, with 9 positions matching TRBD2. V lost 5 bases and J lost 4; bases outside the gene matches: 15. The CDR3 spans 19 residues. In germline, CDR1 is SGHTA, CDR2 FQGNSA. The chain's CDR3 is CASSPSGGLGGFGANVLTF. Written as DNA, the CDR3 is TGTGCCAGCAGCCCCAGCGGGGGGTTGGGGGGATTCGGGGCCAACGTCCTGACTTTC.

The V and J genes are TRBV25-1 and TRBJ1-1, with D hard to call. Germline assignment: CDR1 MGHDK and CDR2 SYGVNS. CDR3 length equals 14 residues. The V end lost 7 bases, the J end lost 3 bases, and 15 bases lay between the germline ends. CDR3 amino acids: CASTDSSRDTEAFF. The CDR3 DNA reads TGTGCCAGCACGGACTCCTCGAGGGACACTGAAGCTTTCTTT. Full variable domain (rest looked up from reference TRBV25-1 and TRBJ1-1): EADIYQTPRYLVIGTGKKITLECSQTMGHDKMYWYQQDPGMELHLIHYSYGVNSTEKGDLSSESTVSRIRTEHFPLTLESARPSHTSQYLCASTDSSRDTEAFFGQGTRLTVV.

V gene TRBV25-1 combines with J gene TRBJ2-2; 7 bases align to TRBD1. The CDR3 has 15 residues. V lost 4 bases to trimming and J lost 2 bases; unmatched junction nucleotides: 4. CDR1 is MGHDK, CDR2 SYGVNS, per germline. CDR3 loop: CASSGRDRNTGELFF. The CDR3 region has the DNA TGTGCCAGCAGTGGCCGGGACAGAAACACCGGGGAGCTGTTTTTT. Combining the CDR3 with reference TRBV25-1 and TRBJ2-2 gives the whole variable domain EADIYQTPRYLVIGTGKKITLECSQTMGHDKMYWYQQDPGMELHLIHYSYGVNSTEKGDLSSESTVSRIRTEHFPLTLESARPSHTSQYLCASSGRDRNTGELFFGEGSRLTVL.

On this clone itself: A read error may produce the germline difference seen at one junction end. The chain joins TRBV7-2 to TRBJ2-2, with no clear D. This CDR3 spans 12 amino acids. Germline CDR1 SGHTA, CDR2 FQGNSA. In nucleotides, the CDR3 is TGTGTCAGCAGCTCGGACACCGGGGAGCTGTTTTTT. Amino acids: CVSSSDTGELFF.

This clone was found once. V and J are TRBV19 and TRBJ1-2; TRBD1 agrees at 7 bases. This CDR3 has 16 amino acids. Germline assignment: CDR1 LNHDA and CDR2 SQIVND (reference sequence). With 3 bases clipped from V and 4 bases from J, the junction kept 11 bases outside the gene matches. The CDR3 loop reads CASSMMATGTAYGYTF. The CDR3, as DNA: TGTGCCAGTAGTATGATGGCTACCGGGACAGCCTATGGCTACACCTTC.

This clone was counted between two and nine times. This sequence joins TRBV25-1 and TRBJ1-1; D might be TRBD1 (5 bases). CDR1 is MGHDK and CDR2 is SYGVNS in the germline V gene. CDR3 length: 15 amino acids. V was clipped by 3 bases and J by 1 base, with 12 bases between them. CDR3 sequence: CASSDQGGTNTEAFF. The CDR3 coding sequence is TGTGCCAGCAGTGACCAGGGAGGTACGAACACTGAAGCTTTCTTT.

This chain connects TRBV4-3 to TRBJ2-2; D is ambiguous. From germline, CDR1 is LGHNA and CDR2 YSLEER. This CDR3 has 13 amino acids. Trimming shortened V by 2 bases and J by 7 bases, and 8 bases separated the two germline ends. The CDR3 reads CASSQNRVGELFF. The CDR3 DNA is TGCGCCAGCAGCCAAAACAGAGTCGGGGAGCTGTTTTTT.

The chain employs TRBV5-4 and TRBJ2-1; 8 nucleotides match TRBD2. CDR1 and CDR2 from the germline V gene are SGHNT and YYREEE (reference sequence). The CDR3 runs 15 residues. The V gene end was trimmed by 1 base and the J gene end by 5 bases; junction bases not matched to a gene: 5. The CDR3 sequence: CASSLWSGGNNEQFF. The CDR3 region has the DNA TGTGCCAGCAGCTTGTGGAGCGGGGGTAACAATGAGCAGTTCTTC.

Here the CDR3 DNA reads TGTGCCATCTCACGGACTGGGACAGGGGAAGGCTACACCTTC. Its protein is CAISRTGTGEGYTF. The chain couples TRBV10-3 to TRBJ1-2; 10 nucleotides align to TRBD1. Germline loops: CDR1 ENHRY, CDR2 SYGVKD. V trimming: 8 bases; J trimming: 8 bases; junction bases outside the gene matches: 11. CDR3 length equals 14 residues.

This clone was detected a few times. The chain links TRBV19 to TRBJ1-2; possible D gene TRBD1, 5 bases. Between the trimmed V and J ends, which lost 3 bases and 6 bases, there was a span of 11 bases. This CDR3 spans 13 amino acids. Germline V gene lookup returns CDR1 LNHDA and CDR2 SQIVND (reference sequence). The CDR3 region is CASSIVTGDGYTF. The CDR3 region has the DNA TGTGCCAGTAGTATTGTCACAGGTGATGGCTACACCTTC.

This sequence joins TRBV6-5 and TRBJ1-5; TRBD1 aligns across 9 bases. V was pared by 6 bases and J by 7 bases, with 10 bases of the junction left unmatched. CDR1 MNHEY and CDR2 SVGAGI come from the germline V gene. The CDR3 totals 15 residues. The CDR3 protein is CASRSLTGGIQPQHF. As DNA, the CDR3 is TGTGCCAGCAGGAGCCTGACAGGGGGGATACAGCCCCAGCATTTT.